This entry lists 7 T cell receptor beta chains sequenced from one sample in a study of cytomegalovirus exposure and HLA in healthy donors. The PCR ran on 60 Vbeta and 13 Jbeta primers. Clones were read by immunoSEQ multiplex PCR, and TCRdb kept only the in-frame ones, dropping some. The repertoire includes approximately 150,000 clones, around 80% of them detected once, and 1.5% to 2% sits in the top ten. The specimen sequenced was PBMCs. These receptor sequences come from a woman aged 40 to 55 in good health and CMV-seronegative.

This clone was seen just once. The CDR3 reads CASSISYEQYF. DNA of the CDR3: TGTGCCAGCAGCATATCCTACGAGCAGTACTTC. The chain recombines TRBV7-2 with TRBJ2-7, with no clear D. The CDR3 is 11 residues long. The germline V gene has CDR1 SGHTA and CDR2 FQGNSA. Trimming left V 5 bases short and J 1 base short, with 3 bases between.

This clone was counted a few times. The chain couples TRBV5-1 to TRBJ2-1; D is possibly TRBD1 (6 bases). V was trimmed by 0 bases and J by 13 bases, leaving 20 bases between them. Germline V lookup: CDR1 SGHRS, CDR2 YFSETQ. This CDR3 region has 15 residues. The CDR3 reads CASSLALRGTAGQFF. The CDR3, as DNA: TGCGCCAGCAGCTTGGCCCTGAGGGGGACCGCAGGTCAGTTCTTC.

The rearrangement uses TRBV7-2 and TRBJ1-1, with TRBD1 as a possible D gene (6 bases). This CDR3 contains 15 residues. CDR1 SGHTA and CDR2 FQGNSA come from the germline V gene. Trimming left V 4 bases short and J 0 bases short, with 12 bases between. The CDR3 DNA reads as TGTGCCAGCAGCTCCACAGGGTTGATGAACACTGAAGCTTTCTTT. Translating gives CASSSTGLMNTEAFF. Combining the CDR3 with reference TRBV7-2 and TRBJ1-1 gives the whole variable domain GAGVSQSPSNKVTEKGKDVELRCDPISGHTALYWYRQSLGQGLEFLIYFQGNSAPDKSGLPSDRFSAERTGGSVSTLTIQRTQQEDSAVYLCASSSTGLMNTEAFFGQGTRLTVV.

The V call is TRBV27, the J call TRBJ2-5; the D gene is possibly TRBD1 (6 bases). Germline V CDR1 and CDR2: MNHEY, SMNVEV (reference sequence). The length of the CDR3 is 16 residues. V gave up 5 bases and J gave up 3 bases, with 19 bases separating them. The CDR3 loop reads CASSPTPRGSEETQYF. CDR3 coding DNA: TGTGCCAGCAGTCCTACACCCAGGGGATCAGAAGAGACCCAGTACTTC.

The rearrangement links TRBV28 to TRBJ2-3; TRBD2 matches 10 bases. Germline V CDR1 and CDR2: MDHEN, SYDVKM. The CDR3 runs 14 residues. With 5 bases clipped from V and 5 bases from J, the junction kept 4 bases outside the gene matches. CDR3 sequence: CASSTVAGGDTQYF. The CDR3 nucleotides read TGTGCCAGCAGTACTGTAGCGGGAGGAGATACGCAGTATTTT.

This chain connects TRBV27 to TRBJ2-3; TRBD1 matches at 8 bases. V shed 7 bases and J 5 bases; nucleotides not matched to a gene: 8. The germline gives CDR1 MNHEY, CDR2 SMNVEV (reference sequence). The CDR3 covers 14 residues. CDR3 region: CASTRTGSGDTQYF. Here the CDR3 DNA reads TGTGCCAGCACCCGGACAGGGTCTGGAGATACGCAGTATTTT.

The gene calls are TRBV5-6 and TRBJ1-3; a weak D match, TRBD1 (6 bases). With 3 bases removed from V and 4 bases from J, the gap between germline ends came to 14 bases. The CDR3 totals 15 residues. Germline lookup yields CDR1 SGHDT and CDR2 YYEEEE. DNA of the CDR3: TGTGCCAGCAGCTGGGGGCTCCCACAGGGAAACACCATATATTTT. It specifies CASSWGLPQGNTIYF.